The rows below give T cell receptor beta chains drawn from one sample of a study of T cells in Graves' hyperthyroidism and ophthalmopathy. Via MiXCR, TCRdb re-called the multiplex PCR reads, giving one row per CDR3 protein. This sample has a few hundred thousand distinct CDR3 sequences, with 25% found just once. Sample: blood. The source of these receptors is a man aged 45-65 years with Graves' hyperthyroidism. CDR3s include the opening cysteine and the closing phenylalanine or tryptophan. A D gene is named only where the DNA matches it firmly. Where a row states a size, it is once, few, many or the class of an expanded clone; other rows omit it.

J gene: TRBJ2-5
V gene: TRBV11-2
D gene: .
clone size: many
CDR3 DNA: TGTGCCAGCAGCAGCTTGACAGGTGGTCCACAAGAGACCCAGTACTTC
CDR3 protein: CASSSLTGGPQETQYF

J gene: TRBJ2-4
V gene: TRBV2
D gene: .
clone size: few
CDR3 DNA: TGTGCCAGCAGTGAAGAGGTGGCGGGCAAAAACATTCAGTACTTC
CDR3 protein: CASSEEVAGKNIQYF

J gene: TRBJ2-1
V gene: TRBV11-2
D gene: TRBD2
clone size: many
CDR3 DNA: TGTGCCAGCAGCCTAACTAGCGGGTACTACAATGAGCAGTTCTTC
CDR3 protein: CASSLTSGYYNEQFF

J gene: TRBJ2-7
V gene: TRBV30
D gene: .
clone size: .
CDR3 DNA: TGTGCCTGGGGCAGGGACTACGAGCAGTACTTC
CDR3 protein: CAWGRDYEQYF

J gene: TRBJ2-7
V gene: TRBV20-1
D gene: TRBD2
clone size: few
CDR3 DNA: TGCAGTGCTAGAGACAGCGGGAGGGTCTACGAGCAGTACTTC
CDR3 protein: CSARDSGRVYEQYF

J gene: TRBJ1-2
V gene: TRBV29-1
D gene: TRBD1
clone size: .
CDR3 DNA: TGCAGCGTTGAAGATGGGGGGACAGGGCCCAACTATGGCTACACCTTC
CDR3 protein: CSVEDGGTGPNYGYTF

J gene: TRBJ2-1
V gene: TRBV10-3
D gene: TRBD1
clone size: .
CDR3 DNA: TGTGCCATCAGCCCTAGGACAGGGGATGAGCAGTTCTTC
CDR3 protein: CAISPRTGDEQFF

J gene: TRBJ2-1
V gene: TRBV11-1
D gene: .
clone size: few
CDR3 DNA: TGTGCCAGCAGCTTAGACCCCGGGCCGGGCGATGAGCAGTTCTTC
CDR3 protein: CASSLDPGPGDEQFF

J gene: TRBJ2-1
V gene: TRBV11-3
D gene: TRBD2
clone size: many
CDR3 DNA: TGTGCCAGCAGCCGAGGACTAGCGGGAGAAGATGAGCAGTTCTTC
CDR3 protein: CASSRGLAGEDEQFF

J gene: TRBJ2-1
V gene: TRBV7-8
D gene: TRBD2
clone size: many
CDR3 DNA: TGTGCCAGCAGCTTAGTTCGGGAGGGCCGTCAGTTCTTC
CDR3 protein: CASSLVREGRQFF

J gene: TRBJ1-4
V gene: TRBV29-1
D gene: .
clone size: .
CDR3 DNA: TGCAGCGTTACGGGACTAAAGGGCGAAAAACTGTTTTTT
CDR3 protein: CSVTGLKGEKLFF

J gene: TRBJ1-5
V gene: TRBV15
D gene: .
clone size: .
CDR3 DNA: TGTGCCACGTTGACAGGTGTCCGCAATCAGCCCCAGCATTTT
CDR3 protein: CATLTGVRNQPQHF

J gene: TRBJ2-7
V gene: TRBV29-1
D gene: .
clone size: few
CDR3 DNA: TGCAGCGTTTCCAGGGAGGCGTCCTACGAGCAGTACTTC
CDR3 protein: CSVSREASYEQYF

J gene: TRBJ2-1
V gene: TRBV7-8
D gene: .
clone size: many
CDR3 DNA: TGTGCCAGCAGCTTCGGTAGGGGAGCCCACAATGAGCAGTTCTTC
CDR3 protein: CASSFGRGAHNEQFF

J gene: TRBJ1-5
V gene: TRBV20-1
D gene: .
clone size: .
CDR3 DNA: TGCAGTGCTAGAGATCTGGGTAGCAATCAGCCCCAGCATTTT
CDR3 protein: CSARDLGSNQPQHF

J gene: TRBJ2-1
V gene: TRBV12-3/TRBV12-4
D gene: .
clone size: many
CDR3 DNA: TGTGCCAGCATTCCGGGACCCTCCCGGGGTGAGCAGTTCTTC
CDR3 protein: CASIPGPSRGEQFF

J gene: TRBJ2-5
V gene: TRBV7-2
D gene: .
clone size: .
CDR3 DNA: .
CDR3 protein: CASSFYICSAGKGRESQETQYF

J gene: TRBJ2-2
V gene: TRBV19
D gene: TRBD1
clone size: few
CDR3 DNA: TGTGCCAGTAGTAGAAGGGACAGCAACACCGGGGAGCTGTTTTTT
CDR3 protein: CASSRRDSNTGELFF

J gene: TRBJ2-6
V gene: TRBV3-1
D gene: .
clone size: .
CDR3 DNA: TGTGCCAGCAGCCAAGATCCGCGTGGATCTGGGGCCAACGTCCTGACTTTC
CDR3 protein: CASSQDPRGSGANVLTF